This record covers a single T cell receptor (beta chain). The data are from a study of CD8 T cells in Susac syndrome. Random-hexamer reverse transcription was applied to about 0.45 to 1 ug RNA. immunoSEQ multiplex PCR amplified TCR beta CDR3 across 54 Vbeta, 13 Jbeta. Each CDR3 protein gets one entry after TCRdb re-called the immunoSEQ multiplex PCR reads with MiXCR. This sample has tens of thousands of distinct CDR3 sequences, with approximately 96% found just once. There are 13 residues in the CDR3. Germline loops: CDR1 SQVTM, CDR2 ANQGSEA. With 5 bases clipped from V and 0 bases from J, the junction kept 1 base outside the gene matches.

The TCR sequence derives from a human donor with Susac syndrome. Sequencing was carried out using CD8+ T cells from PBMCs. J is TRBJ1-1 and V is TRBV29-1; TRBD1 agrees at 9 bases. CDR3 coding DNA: TGCAGCGTTCGACAGGGGGTGAACACTGAAGCTTTCTTT. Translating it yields CSVRQGVNTEAFF.